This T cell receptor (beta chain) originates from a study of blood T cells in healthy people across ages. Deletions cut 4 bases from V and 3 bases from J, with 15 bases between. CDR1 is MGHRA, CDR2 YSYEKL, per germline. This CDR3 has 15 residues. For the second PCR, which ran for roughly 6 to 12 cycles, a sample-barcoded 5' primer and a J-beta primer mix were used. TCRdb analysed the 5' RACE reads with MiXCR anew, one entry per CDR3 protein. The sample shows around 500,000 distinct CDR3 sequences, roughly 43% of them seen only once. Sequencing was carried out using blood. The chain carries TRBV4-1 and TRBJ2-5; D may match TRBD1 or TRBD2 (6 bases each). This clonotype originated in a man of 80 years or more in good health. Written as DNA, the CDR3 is TGCGCCAGCAGCCGCAGGCTGGAGGGGGAAGAGACCCAGTACTTC. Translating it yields CASSRRLEGEETQYF.